The entry below gives a single TCR beta chain sequence along with its context. Authors' methods: Estimated nucleated cell counts came from reference gene primer amplification. The repertoire was sequenced with immunoSEQ multiplex PCR; TCRdb's copy has only in-frame clones and lacks some. The V and J calls and the clone size are those of that table, but D and trimming were determined from the DNA. The data contain some 370,000 clones, around 90% of them singletons. This sample stems from a study of blood T cell repertoires in COVID-19. At the level of the study: Samples taken during acute and convalescent COVID-19 were collected in the United States, Italy and Spain. The analysed material was cDNA or gDNA that came from T cells, B-cell-depleted T cells, or PBMCs.

Germline V gene lookup returns CDR1 MNHEY and CDR2 SMNVEV (reference sequence). Trimming took 5 bases from V and 3 from J, leaving 16 bases between them. The CDR3 is 15 residues long. The chain links TRBV27 to TRBJ1-2, with D perhaps matching TRBD1 (6 bases). Material for sequencing was peripheral blood. This TCR was sampled from a man aged 18 to 29 with active or convalescent COVID-19. CDR3 residues: CASSPYRAWDYGYTF. CDR3 DNA: TGTGCCAGCAGTCCCTACAGGGCCTGGGACTATGGCTACACCTTC.